The 3 T cell receptor beta chains below all came from one sample that was sequenced in a study of cytomegalovirus exposure and HLA in healthy donors. PCR amplification relied on 60 Vbeta primers (plus 13 Jbeta primers). The method was immunoSEQ multiplex PCR; TCRdb's version includes in-frame clones alone and lacks a portion of them. The repertoire holds about 130,000 clones, around 69% seen once, with roughly 3% in the top ten. The sample consisted of PBMCs. The source is a human donor in good health.

The chain has TRBV5-1 and TRBJ1-4, with D tentatively TRBD1 (6 bases). From germline, CDR1 is SGHRS and CDR2 YFSETQ. With 7 bases removed from V and 0 bases from J, the gap between germline ends came to 13 bases. The CDR3 has 15 residues. The CDR3 spells CASGSGQTTNEKLFF. CDR3 sequence (DNA): TGCGCCAGCGGATCTGGACAGACAACTAATGAAAAACTGTTTTTT.

The chain recombines TRBV29-1 with TRBJ2-5, with TRBD2 matching 7 bases. The end of the DNA aligns better with TRBJ2-7, so the J call may be wrong. The germline CDR1 and CDR2 sequences are SQVTM and ANQGSEA. The CDR3 is 14 residues long. The CDR3 spells CSVSGGRGSYEQYF. The CDR3 bases are TGCAGCGTTAGTGGCGGGAGAGGTAGCTACGAGCAGTACTTC.

The gene calls are TRBV5-1 and TRBJ1-4; tentatively, D is TRBD1 (6 bases). The CDR3 loop spans 16 amino acids. The V gene lost 2 bases and the J gene lost 0 bases, with 11 bases spanning the gap. Germline loops: CDR1 SGHRS, CDR2 YFSETQ. The CDR3 loop reads CASSLQGPPTNEKLFF. For the CDR3, the DNA is TGCGCCAGCAGCTTACAGGGCCCCCCAACTAATGAAAAACTGTTTTTT.